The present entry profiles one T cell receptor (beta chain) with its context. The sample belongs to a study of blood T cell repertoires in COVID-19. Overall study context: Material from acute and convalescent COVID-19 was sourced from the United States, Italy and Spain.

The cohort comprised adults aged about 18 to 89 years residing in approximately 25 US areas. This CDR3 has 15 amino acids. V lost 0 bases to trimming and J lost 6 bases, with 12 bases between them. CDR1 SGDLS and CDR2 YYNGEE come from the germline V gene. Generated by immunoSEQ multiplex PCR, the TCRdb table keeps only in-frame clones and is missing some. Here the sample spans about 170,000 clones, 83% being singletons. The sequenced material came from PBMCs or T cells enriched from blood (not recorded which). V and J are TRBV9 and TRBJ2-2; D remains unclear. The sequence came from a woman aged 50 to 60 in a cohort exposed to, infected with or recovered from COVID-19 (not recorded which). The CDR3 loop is CASSVGVRNSGELFF. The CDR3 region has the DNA TGTGCCAGCAGCGTAGGGGTGAGGAATTCCGGGGAGCTGTTTTTT.